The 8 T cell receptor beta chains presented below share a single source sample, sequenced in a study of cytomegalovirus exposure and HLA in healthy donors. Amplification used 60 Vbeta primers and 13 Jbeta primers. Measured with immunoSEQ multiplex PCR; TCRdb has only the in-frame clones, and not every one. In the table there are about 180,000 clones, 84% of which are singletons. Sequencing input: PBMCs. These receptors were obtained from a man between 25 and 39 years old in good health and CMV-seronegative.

This chain's CDR3 is CSVKVNYEQYF. CDR3 sequence (DNA): TGCAGCGTTAAGGTTAACTACGAGCAGTACTTC. The rearrangement uses TRBV29-1 and TRBJ2-5; no firm D call. The J call may be in error: the DNA end matches TRBJ2-7 better. The germline V gene has CDR1 SQVTM and CDR2 ANQGSEA. The CDR3 totals 11 residues.

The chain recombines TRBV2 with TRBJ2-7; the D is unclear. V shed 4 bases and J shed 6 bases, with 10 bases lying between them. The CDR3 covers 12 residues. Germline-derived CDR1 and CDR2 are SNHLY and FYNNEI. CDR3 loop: CASSADSGEQYF. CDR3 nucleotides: TGTGCCAGCAGTGCAGACTCGGGCGAGCAGTACTTC.

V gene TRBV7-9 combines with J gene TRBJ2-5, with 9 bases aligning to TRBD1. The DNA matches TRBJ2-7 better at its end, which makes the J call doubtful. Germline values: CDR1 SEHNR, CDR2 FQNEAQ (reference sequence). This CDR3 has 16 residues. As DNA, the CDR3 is TGTGCCAGCACCGCCCAACCGGGACAGGGCTTTGGCGAGCAGTACTTC. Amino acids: CASTAQPGQGFGEQYF.

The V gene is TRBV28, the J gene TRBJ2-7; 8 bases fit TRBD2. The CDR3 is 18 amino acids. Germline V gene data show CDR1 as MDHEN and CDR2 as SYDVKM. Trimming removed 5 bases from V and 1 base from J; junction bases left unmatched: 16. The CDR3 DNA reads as TGTGCCAGCAGTACCGGGACGGTAAAGCGGGGGCCATCCTACGAGCAGTACTTC. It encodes CASSTGTVKRGPSYEQYF.

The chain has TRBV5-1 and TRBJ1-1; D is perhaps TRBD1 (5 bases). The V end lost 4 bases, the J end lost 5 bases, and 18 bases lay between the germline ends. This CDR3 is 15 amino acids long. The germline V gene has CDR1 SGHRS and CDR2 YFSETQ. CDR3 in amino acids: CASSLNLQGLTEAFF. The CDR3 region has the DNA TGCGCCAGCAGCCTAAACCTCCAGGGCTTAACTGAAGCTTTCTTT.

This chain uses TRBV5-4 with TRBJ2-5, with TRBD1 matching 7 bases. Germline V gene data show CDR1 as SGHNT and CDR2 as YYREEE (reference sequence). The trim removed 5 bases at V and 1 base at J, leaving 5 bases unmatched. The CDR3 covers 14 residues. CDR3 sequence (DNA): TGTGCCAGCAGACTACAGGGGCGCCAAGAGACCCAGTACTTC. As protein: CASRLQGRQETQYF.

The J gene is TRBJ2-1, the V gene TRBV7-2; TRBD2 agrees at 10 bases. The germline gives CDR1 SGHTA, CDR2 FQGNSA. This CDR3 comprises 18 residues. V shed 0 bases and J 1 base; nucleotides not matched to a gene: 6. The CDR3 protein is CASSLASGGWGSYNEQFF. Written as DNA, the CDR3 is TGTGCCAGCAGCTTAGCTAGCGGGGGGTGGGGTTCCTACAATGAGCAGTTCTTC.

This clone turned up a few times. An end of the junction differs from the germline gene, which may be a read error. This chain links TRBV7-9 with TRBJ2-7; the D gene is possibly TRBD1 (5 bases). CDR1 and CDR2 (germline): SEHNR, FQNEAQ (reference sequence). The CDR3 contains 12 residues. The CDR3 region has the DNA TGTTCCAGCAGCCCAGGGACCTACGAGCAGTACTTC. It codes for CSSSPGTYEQYF.